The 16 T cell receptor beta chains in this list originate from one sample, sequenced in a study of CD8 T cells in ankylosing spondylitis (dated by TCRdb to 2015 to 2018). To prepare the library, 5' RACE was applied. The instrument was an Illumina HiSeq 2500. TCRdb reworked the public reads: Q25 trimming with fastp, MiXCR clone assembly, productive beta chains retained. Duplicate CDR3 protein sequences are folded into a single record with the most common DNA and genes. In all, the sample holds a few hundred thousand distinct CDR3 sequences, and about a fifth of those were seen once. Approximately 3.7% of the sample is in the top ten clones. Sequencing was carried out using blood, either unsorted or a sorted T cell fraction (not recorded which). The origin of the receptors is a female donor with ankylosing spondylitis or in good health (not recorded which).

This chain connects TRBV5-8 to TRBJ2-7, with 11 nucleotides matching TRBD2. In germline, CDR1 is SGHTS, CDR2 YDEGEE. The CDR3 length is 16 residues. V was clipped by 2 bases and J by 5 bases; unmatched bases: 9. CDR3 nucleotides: TGTGCCAGCAGCTTTCTAGCGGGAGGAACGGGGAACGAGCAGTACTTC. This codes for CASSFLAGGTGNEQYF. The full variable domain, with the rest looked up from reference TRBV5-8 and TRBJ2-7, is EAGVTQSPTHLIKTRGQQATLRCSPISGHTSVYWYQQALGLGLQFLLWYDEGEERNRGNFPPRFSGRQFPNYSSELNVNALELEDSALYLCASSFLAGGTGNEQYFGPGTRLTVT.

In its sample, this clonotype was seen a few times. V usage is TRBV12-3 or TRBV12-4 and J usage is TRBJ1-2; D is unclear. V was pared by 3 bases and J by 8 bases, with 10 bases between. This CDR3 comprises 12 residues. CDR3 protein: CASSFWVGGYTF. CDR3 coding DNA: TGTGCCAGCAGTTTTTGGGTAGGAGGCTACACCTTC.

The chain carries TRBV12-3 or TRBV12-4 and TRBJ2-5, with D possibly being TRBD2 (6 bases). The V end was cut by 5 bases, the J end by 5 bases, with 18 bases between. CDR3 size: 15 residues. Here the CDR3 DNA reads TGTGCCAGCAGTCCCGGGAGCCTCATGTCGGAGACCCAGTACTTC. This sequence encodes CASSPGSLMSETQYF.

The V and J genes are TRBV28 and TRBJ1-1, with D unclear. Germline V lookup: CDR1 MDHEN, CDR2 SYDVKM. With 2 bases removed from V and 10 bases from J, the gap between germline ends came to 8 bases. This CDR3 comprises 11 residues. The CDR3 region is CASSLGQPAFF. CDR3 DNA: TGTGCCAGCAGTTTAGGTCAGCCAGCTTTCTTT.

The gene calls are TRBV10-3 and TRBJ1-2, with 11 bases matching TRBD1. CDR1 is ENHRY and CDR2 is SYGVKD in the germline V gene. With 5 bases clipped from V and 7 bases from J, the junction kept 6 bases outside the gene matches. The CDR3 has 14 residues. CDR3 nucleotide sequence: TGTGCCATCAGTCATGGGGACAGGGGGTCTGGCTACACCTTC. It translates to CAISHGDRGSGYTF.

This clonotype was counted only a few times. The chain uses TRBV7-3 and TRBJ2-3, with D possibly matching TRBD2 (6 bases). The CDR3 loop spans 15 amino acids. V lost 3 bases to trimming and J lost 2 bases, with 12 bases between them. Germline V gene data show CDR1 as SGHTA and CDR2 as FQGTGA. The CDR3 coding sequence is TGTGCCAGCAGCTTCAGCGGGCTGAACACAGATACGCAGTATTTT. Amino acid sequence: CASSFSGLNTDTQYF.

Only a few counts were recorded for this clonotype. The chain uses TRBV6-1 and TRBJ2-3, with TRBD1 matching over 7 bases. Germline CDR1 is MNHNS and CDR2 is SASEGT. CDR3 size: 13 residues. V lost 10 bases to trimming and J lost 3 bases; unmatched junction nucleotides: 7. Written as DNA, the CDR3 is TGTGCCATCTTCGACAGGGTTACAGATACGCAGTATTTT. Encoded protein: CAIFDRVTDTQYF.

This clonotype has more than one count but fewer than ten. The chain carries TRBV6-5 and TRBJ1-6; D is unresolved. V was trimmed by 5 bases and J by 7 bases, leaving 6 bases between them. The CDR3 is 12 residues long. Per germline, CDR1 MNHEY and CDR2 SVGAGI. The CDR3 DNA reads TGTGCCAGCAGTCAAGTAAATTCACCCCTCCACTTT. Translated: CASSQVNSPLHF.

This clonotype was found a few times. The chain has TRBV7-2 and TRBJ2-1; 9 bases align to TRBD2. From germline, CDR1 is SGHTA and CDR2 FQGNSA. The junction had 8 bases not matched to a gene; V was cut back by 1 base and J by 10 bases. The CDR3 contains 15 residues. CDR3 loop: CASSLVGTSPIEQFF. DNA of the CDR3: TGTGCCAGCAGCTTAGTGGGGACTAGCCCAATCGAGCAGTTCTTC.

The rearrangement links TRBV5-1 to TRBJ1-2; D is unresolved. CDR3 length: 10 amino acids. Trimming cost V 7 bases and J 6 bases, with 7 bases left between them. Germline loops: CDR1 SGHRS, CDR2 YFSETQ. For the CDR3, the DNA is TGCGCCAGCGCGAGGGATGGCTACACCTTC. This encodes CASARDGYTF.

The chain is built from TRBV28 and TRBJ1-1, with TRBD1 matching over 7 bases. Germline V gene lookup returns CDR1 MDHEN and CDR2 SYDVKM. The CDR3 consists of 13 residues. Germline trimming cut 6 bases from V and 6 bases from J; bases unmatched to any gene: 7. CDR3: CASSTRGPAEAFF. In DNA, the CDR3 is TGTGCCAGCAGCACGAGGGGGCCCGCTGAAGCTTTCTTT.

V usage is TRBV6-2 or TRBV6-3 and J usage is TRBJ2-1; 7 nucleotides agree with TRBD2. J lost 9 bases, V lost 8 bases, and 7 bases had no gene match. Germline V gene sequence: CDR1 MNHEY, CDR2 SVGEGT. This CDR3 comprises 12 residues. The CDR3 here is CASGLVEGEQFF. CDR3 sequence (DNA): TGTGCCAGCGGACTAGTTGAGGGTGAGCAGTTCTTC.

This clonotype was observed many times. CDR3 amino acids: CASISHLYNEQFF. Written as DNA, the CDR3 is TGTGCCAGCATCAGCCACCTCTACAATGAGCAGTTCTTC. This sequence joins TRBV28 and TRBJ2-1; unclear D gene. The CDR3 has 13 amino acids. Germline V gives CDR1 MDHEN, CDR2 SYDVKM. Trimming stripped 7 bases from V and 3 bases from J, with 10 bases between.

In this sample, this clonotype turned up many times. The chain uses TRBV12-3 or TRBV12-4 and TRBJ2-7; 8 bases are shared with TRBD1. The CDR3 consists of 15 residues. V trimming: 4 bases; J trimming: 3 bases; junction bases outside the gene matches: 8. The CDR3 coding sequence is TGTGCCAGCAGTTCGTTCAGGGGGCCTGACTACGAGCAGTACTTC. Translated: CASSSFRGPDYEQYF.

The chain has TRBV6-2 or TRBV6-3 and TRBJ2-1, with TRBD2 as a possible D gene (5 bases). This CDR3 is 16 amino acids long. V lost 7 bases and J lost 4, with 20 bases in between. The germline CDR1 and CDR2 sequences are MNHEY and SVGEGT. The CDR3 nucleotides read TGTGCCAGCACCGACTATGCAGACTTTTCTTACAATGAGCAGTTCTTC. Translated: CASTDYADFSYNEQFF.

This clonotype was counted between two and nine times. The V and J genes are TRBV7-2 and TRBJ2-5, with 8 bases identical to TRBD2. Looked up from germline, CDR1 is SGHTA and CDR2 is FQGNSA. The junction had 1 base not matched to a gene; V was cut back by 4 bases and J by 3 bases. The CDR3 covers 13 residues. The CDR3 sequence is CASSSAGEETQYF. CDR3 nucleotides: TGTGCCAGCAGCTCAGCGGGAGAAGAGACCCAGTACTTC.